The present TCR beta chain was sequenced within a study of STAT3 mutations in large granular lymphocyte leukemia. Notes on the study in general: Samples missed the first appearance of the clone. In about 30% of the 18 patients, new TCR clonotypes emerged after therapy. In T-cell large granular lymphocyte leukemia, about half of patients showed multiple immunodominant subclonotypes.

CDR3 length: 14 residues. Germline CDR1 SGHNT, CDR2 YYREEE (reference sequence). V lost 4 bases and J lost 2; bases outside the gene matches: 4. This clone was seen just once. No antigen is known for it. TCRdb's copy holds only in-frame clones and misses some; the assay was immunoSEQ multiplex PCR. The sample lists over 2,500 clones, around 91% seen once, with 80% to 95% in the top ten. The V and J genes are TRBV5-4 and TRBJ1-2; 8 bases fit TRBD1. Input material: peripheral blood mononuclear cells. This TCR derives from a woman in her 70s with T-cell large granular lymphocyte leukemia. Some clones in this sample may be carry-over from other donors' samples. In DNA, the CDR3 is TGTGCCAGCAGCCCCCGGACAGGGAACTATGGCTACACCTTC. It encodes CASSPRTGNYGYTF. The full variable domain, in which reference TRBV5-4 and TRBJ1-2 provide the parts outside the CDR3, is ETGVTQSPTHLIKTRGQQVTLRCSSQSGHNTVSWYQQALGQGPQFIFQYYREEENGRGNFPPRFSGLQFPNYSSELNVNALELDDSALYLCASSPRTGNYGYTFGSGTRLTVV.